This section outlines one TCR beta chain sequence together with its context. The repertoire was sequenced with immunoSEQ multiplex PCR; TCRdb's copy has only in-frame clones and lacks some. The sample lists some 300,000 clones, around 89% occurring once. The data stem from a study of blood T cell repertoires in COVID-19. Overall study: Sites in the United States, Italy and Spain provided acute and convalescent COVID-19 samples.

The CDR3 runs to 12 residues. CDR1 is MNHEY and CDR2 is SVGAGI in the germline V gene. V lost 5 bases and J lost 2, with 6 bases in between. This receptor was taken from a woman between 50 and 59 years old with COVID-19, enrolled during active disease. Material for sequencing was peripheral blood. The chain carries TRBV6-5 and TRBJ1-2; D uncertain. CDR3 DNA sequence: TGTGCCAGCAGTACAATGAACTATGGCTACACCTTC. It encodes CASSTMNYGYTF.